This T cell receptor (beta chain) was retrieved from a study of blood T cell repertoires in COVID-19. About the study: Both acute and convalescent COVID-19 samples were obtained from the United States, Italy and Spain.

The authors' processing: Using reference gene primer amplification, nucleated cell counts were estimated. The protocol was immunoSEQ multiplex PCR, while the TCRdb copy is restricted to in-frame clones and leaves out a portion. V, J and clone size reflect that table, while D and trimming were determined from the DNA. The sample shows approximately 280,000 clones, around 83% of them seen only once. CDR1 LGHNA and CDR2 YNFKEQ come from the germline V gene. V shed 2 bases, J shed 1 base, and the junction held 6 bases outside the gene matches. The CDR3 extends over 18 amino acids. This receptor was identified in a middle-aged man who had been exposed to COVID-19. The sequenced sample consisted of PBMCs or T cells enriched from blood (not recorded which). J is TRBJ2-7 and V is TRBV4-2; 15 positions match TRBD2. The CDR3 reads CASSQNTGTSGRSYEQYF. CDR3 bases: TGTGCCAGCAGCCAAAATACCGGGACTAGCGGGAGGTCCTACGAGCAGTACTTC.